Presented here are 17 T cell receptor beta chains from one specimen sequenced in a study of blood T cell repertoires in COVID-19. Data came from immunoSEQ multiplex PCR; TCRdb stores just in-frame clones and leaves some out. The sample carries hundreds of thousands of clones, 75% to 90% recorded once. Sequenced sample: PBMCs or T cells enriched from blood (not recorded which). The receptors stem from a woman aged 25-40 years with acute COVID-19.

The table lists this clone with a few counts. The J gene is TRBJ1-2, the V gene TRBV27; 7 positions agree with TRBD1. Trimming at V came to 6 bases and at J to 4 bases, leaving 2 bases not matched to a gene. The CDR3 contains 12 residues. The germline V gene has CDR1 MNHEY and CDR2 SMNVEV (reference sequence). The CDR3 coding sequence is TGTGCCAGCAGGGGGACAGCCTATGGCTACACCTTC. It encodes CASRGTAYGYTF.

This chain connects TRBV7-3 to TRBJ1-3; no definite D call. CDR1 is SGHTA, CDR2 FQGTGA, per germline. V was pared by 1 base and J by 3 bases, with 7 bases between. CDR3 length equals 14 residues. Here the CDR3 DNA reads TGTGCCAGCAGCTTAATGGGGAGTGGAAACACCATATATTTT. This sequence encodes CASSLMGSGNTIYF.

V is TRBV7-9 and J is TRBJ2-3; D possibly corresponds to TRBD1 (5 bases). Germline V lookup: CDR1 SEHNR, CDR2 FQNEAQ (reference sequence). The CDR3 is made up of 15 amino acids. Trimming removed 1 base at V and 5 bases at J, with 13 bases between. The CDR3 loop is CASSLGRGNEDTQYF. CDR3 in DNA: TGTGCCAGCAGCTTAGGAAGGGGAAATGAAGATACGCAGTATTTT.

CDR3 bases: TGTGCCAGCAGTTTTGTTTCCAATCAGGGGATCGAGCAGTACTTC. Translated, it gives CASSFVSNQGIEQYF. The V gene is TRBV28, the J gene TRBJ2-7, with TRBD1 as a possible D gene (6 bases). The CDR3 consists of 15 residues. Trimming took 3 bases from V and 6 from J, leaving 18 bases between them. Looked up from germline, CDR1 is MDHEN and CDR2 is SYDVKM. The full variable domain, completed using reference TRBV28 and TRBJ2-7, is DVKVTQSSRYLVKRTGEKVFLECVQDMDHENMFWYRQDPGLGLRLIYFSYDVKMKEKGDIPEGYSVSREKKERFSLILESASTNQTSMYLCASSFVSNQGIEQYFGPGTRLTVT.

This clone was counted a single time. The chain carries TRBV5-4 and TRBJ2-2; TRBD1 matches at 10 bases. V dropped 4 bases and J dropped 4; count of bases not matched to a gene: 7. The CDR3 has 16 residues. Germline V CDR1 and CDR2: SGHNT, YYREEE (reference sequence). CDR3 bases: TGTGCCAGCAGCAGCAGACAGGGGGCGGTCACCGGGGAGCTGTTTTTT. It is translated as CASSSRQGAVTGELFF.

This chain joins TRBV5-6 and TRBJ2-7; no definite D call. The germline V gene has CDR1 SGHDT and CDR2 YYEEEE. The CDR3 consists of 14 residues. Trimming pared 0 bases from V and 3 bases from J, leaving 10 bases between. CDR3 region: CASSLEYGDYEQYF. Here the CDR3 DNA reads TGTGCCAGCAGCTTGGAGTACGGAGACTACGAGCAGTACTTC. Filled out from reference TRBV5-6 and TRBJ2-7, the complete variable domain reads DAGVTQSPTHLIKTRGQQVTLRCSPKSGHDTVSWYQQALGQGPQFIFQYYEEEERQRGNFPDRFSGHQFPNYSSELNVNALLLGDSALYLCASSLEYGDYEQYFGPGTRLTVT.

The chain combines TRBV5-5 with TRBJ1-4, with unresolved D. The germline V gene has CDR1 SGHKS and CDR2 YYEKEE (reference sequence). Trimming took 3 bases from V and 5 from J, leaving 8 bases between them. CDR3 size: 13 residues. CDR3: CASSSQENEKLFF. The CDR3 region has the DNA TGTGCCAGCAGCTCTCAGGAAAATGAAAAACTGTTTTTT. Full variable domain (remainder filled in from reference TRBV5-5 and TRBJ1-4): DAGVTQSPTHLIKTRGQQVTLRCSPISGHKSVSWYQQVLGQGPQFIFQYYEKEERGRGNFPDRFSARQFPNYSSELNVNALLLGDSALYLCASSSQENEKLFFGSGTQLSVL.

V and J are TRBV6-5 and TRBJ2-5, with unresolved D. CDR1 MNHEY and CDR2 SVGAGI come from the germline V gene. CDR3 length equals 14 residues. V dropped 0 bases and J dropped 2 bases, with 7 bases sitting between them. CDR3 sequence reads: CASSYSYEQETQYF. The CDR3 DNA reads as TGTGCCAGCAGTTACTCCTACGAACAAGAGACCCAGTACTTC.

CDR3 in DNA: TGTGCCAGCAGTCCACACCCGGGACAGGGGGGGAACACCGGGGAGCTGTTTTTT. Amino acid sequence: CASSPHPGQGGNTGELFF. The rearrangement uses TRBV6-6 and TRBJ2-2, with 11 nucleotides matching TRBD1. CDR1 MNHNY and CDR2 SVGAGI come from the germline V gene (reference sequence). CDR3 length: 18 amino acids. V gave up 5 bases and J gave up 1 base; unmatched junction bases: 9.

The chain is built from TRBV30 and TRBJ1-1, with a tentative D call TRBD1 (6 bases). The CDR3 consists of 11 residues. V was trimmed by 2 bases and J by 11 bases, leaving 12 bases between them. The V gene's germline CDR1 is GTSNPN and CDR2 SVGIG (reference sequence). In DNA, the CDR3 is TGTGCCTGGAGTCGGGGGGGCCCGGCTTTCTTT. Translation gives CAWSRGGPAFF.

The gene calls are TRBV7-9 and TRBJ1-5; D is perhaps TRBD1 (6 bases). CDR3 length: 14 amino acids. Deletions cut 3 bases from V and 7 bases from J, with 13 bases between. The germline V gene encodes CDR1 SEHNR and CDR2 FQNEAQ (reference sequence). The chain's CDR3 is CASSFGQTGQPQHF. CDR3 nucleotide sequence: TGTGCCAGCAGCTTCGGACAGACCGGGCAGCCCCAGCATTTT.

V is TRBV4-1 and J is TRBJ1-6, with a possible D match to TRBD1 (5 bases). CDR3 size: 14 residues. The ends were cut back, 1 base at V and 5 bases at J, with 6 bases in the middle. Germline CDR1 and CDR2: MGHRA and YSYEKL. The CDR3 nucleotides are TGCGCCAGCAGCCAAGCCAGGGATAATTCACCCCTCCACTTT. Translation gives CASSQARDNSPLHF.

The CDR3 region is CASSRGTEARREQYF. CDR3 coding DNA: TGTGCCAGCAGCCGCGGGACAGAGGCAAGGCGAGAGCAGTACTTC. The chain uses TRBV7-2 and TRBJ2-7; D is possibly TRBD1 (7 bases). From germline, CDR1 is SGHTA and CDR2 FQGNSA. Trimming removed 5 bases from V and 7 bases from J, with 21 bases in between. The CDR3 totals 15 residues.

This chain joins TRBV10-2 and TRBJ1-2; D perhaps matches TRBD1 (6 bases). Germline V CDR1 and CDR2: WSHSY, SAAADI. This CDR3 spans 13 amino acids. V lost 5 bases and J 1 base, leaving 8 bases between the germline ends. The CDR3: CASSPDSNYGYTF. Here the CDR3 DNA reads TGCGCCAGCAGTCCGGACAGTAACTATGGCTACACCTTC.

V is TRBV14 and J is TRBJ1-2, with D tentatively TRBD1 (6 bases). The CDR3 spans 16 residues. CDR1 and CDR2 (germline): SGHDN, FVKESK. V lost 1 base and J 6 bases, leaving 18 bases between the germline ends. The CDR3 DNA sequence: TGTGCCAGCAGCCAAGTGGGGGCCCTCAACCAACATGGCTACACCTTC. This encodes CASSQVGALNQHGYTF.

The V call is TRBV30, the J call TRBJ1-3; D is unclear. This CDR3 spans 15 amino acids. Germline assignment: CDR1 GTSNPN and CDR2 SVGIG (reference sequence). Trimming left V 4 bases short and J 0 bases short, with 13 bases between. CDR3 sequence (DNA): TGTGCCTGGAAAAACAAACATGGCTCTGGAAACACCATATATTTT. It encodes CAWKNKHGSGNTIYF.

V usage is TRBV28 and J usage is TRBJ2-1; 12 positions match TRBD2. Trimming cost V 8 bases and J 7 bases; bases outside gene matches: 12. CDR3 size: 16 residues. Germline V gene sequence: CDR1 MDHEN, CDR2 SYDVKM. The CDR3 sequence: CASFQLAGGRANEQFF. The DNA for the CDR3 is TGTGCCAGCTTTCAACTAGCGGGAGGACGGGCTAATGAGCAGTTCTTC.